These 13 T cell receptor beta chains were all obtained from the same sample, sequenced in a study of T cell responses to AZD1222 COVID-19 vaccine. Repertoires were generated with immunoSEQ multiplex PCR, while TCRdb's copy carries only in-frame clones and drops some. The repertoire holds about 130,000 clones, 90% seen once, with 6.9% in the top ten. The material sequenced was peripheral blood, taken on day 0 of AZD1222 vaccination. The receptor source for this set is an adult in good health.

The chain links TRBV5-1 to TRBJ2-3; 10 bases align to TRBD2. Trimming took 4 bases from V and 6 from J; bases not matched to a gene: 14. The CDR3 extends over 17 amino acids. The V gene's germline CDR1 is SGHRS and CDR2 YFSETQ. For the CDR3, the DNA is TGCGCCAGCAGCGATCCGACCGGAGCGGGGGGGCCCGATACGCAGTATTTT. Its translation: CASSDPTGAGGPDTQYF. Complete variable domain (other parts from reference TRBV5-1 and TRBJ2-3): KAGVTQTPRYLIKTRGQQVTLSCSPISGHRSVSWYQQTPGQGLQFLFEYFSETQRNKGNFPGRFSGRQFSNSRSEMNVSTLELGDSALYLCASSDPTGAGGPDTQYFGPGTRLTVL.

This clone was recorded only once. The rearrangement links TRBV12-5 to TRBJ2-5; D perhaps matches TRBD1 (6 bases). The V and J ends lost 6 bases and 0 bases respectively, with 17 bases between them. Germline CDR1 LGHNT, CDR2 FRNRAP. The CDR3 has 16 amino acids. This chain's CDR3 is CASGQINRDNQETQYF. Written as DNA, the CDR3 is TGTGCTAGTGGCCAAATCAACAGGGATAACCAAGAGACCCAGTACTTC.

The rearrangement links TRBV7-3 to TRBJ2-1; D gene uncertain. Germline CDR1 and CDR2: SGHTA and FQGTGA. Trimming took off 4 bases at V and 7 bases at J, with 8 bases between the two ends. The CDR3 contains 12 residues. This CDR3 reads CASSSQSNEQFF. The DNA of the CDR3 is TGTGCCAGCAGCTCCCAGAGTAATGAGCAGTTCTTC.

The genes are TRBV9 and TRBJ1-5; D uncertain. The V end lost 3 bases, the J end lost 4 bases, and 8 bases lay between the germline ends. This CDR3 is built from 13 residues. CDR1 is SGDLS and CDR2 is YYNGEE in the germline V gene. As DNA, the CDR3 is TGTGCCAGCAGCGCCGCCGAGAATCAGCCCCAGCATTTT. Translation gives CASSAAENQPQHF.

In regard to this clone: Other DNA sequences from this sample encode an identical CDR3 as well. The CDR3 spells CASSLSGYGYTF. In DNA form, the CDR3 reads TGTGCCAGCAGTTTATCCGGCTATGGCTACACCTTC. J is TRBJ1-2 and V is TRBV28; D gene ambiguous. The V gene's germline CDR1 is MDHEN and CDR2 SYDVKM. The CDR3 runs to 12 residues. V lost 1 base, J lost 4 bases, and 4 bases lay in between.

The V and J genes are TRBV18 and TRBJ2-1; D not resolved. Trimming cost V 4 bases and J 6 bases, with 10 bases left between them. CDR1 and CDR2 from the germline V gene are KGHSH and LQKENI. The length of the CDR3 is 13 residues. The CDR3 bases are TGTGCCAGCTCACGCGGAAAGGGCAATGAGCAGTTCTTC. Its protein is CASSRGKGNEQFF.

This clone was seen once. J is TRBJ2-7 and V is TRBV6-5; D remains unclear. The germline gives CDR1 MNHEY, CDR2 SVGAGI. V was shortened by 1 base and J by 3 bases, with 7 bases between the two germline ends. This CDR3 has 13 amino acids. DNA of the CDR3: TGTGCCAGCAGTTACTTAGGAGACTACGAGCAGTACTTC. It yields the protein CASSYLGDYEQYF.

This sequence joins TRBV19 and TRBJ2-7; D unresolved. The CDR3 runs 15 residues. Germline loops: CDR1 LNHDA, CDR2 SQIVND (reference sequence). Trimming left V 1 base short and J 0 bases short, with 10 bases between. The CDR3 nucleotides are TGTGCCAGTAGTATAGGGCGGCACAGCTCCTACGAGCAGTACTTC. Translating it yields CASSIGRHSSYEQYF.

The rearrangement uses TRBV27 and TRBJ1-4; D gene unclear. The CDR3 is 15 amino acids. Germline values: CDR1 MNHEY, CDR2 SMNVEV (reference sequence). V was clipped by 6 bases and J by 0 bases, with 11 bases between them. In DNA form, the CDR3 reads TGTGCCAGCAGCCCTCAGGTCGCAACTAATGAAAAACTGTTTTTT. Translating it yields CASSPQVATNEKLFF.

The gene calls are TRBV5-5 and TRBJ2-2, with TRBD1 matching 7 bases. The V and J ends lost 5 bases and 2 bases, in that order; junction bases with no gene match: 6. CDR1 is SGHKS, CDR2 YYEKEE, per germline (reference sequence). This CDR3 spans 15 amino acids. The DNA of the CDR3 is TGTGCCAGCAGTTACGGGACAGCTAACACCGGGGAGCTGTTTTTT. Translation: CASSYGTANTGELFF.

The gene calls are TRBV18 and TRBJ2-1; D gene uncertain. Germline assignment: CDR1 KGHSH and CDR2 LQKENI. V dropped 2 bases and J dropped 0 bases, with 5 bases sitting between them. This CDR3 comprises 14 residues. The CDR3 loop reads CASSPRSSYNEQFF. Here the CDR3 DNA reads TGTGCCAGCTCACCAAGGAGCTCCTACAATGAGCAGTTCTTC.

Here the CDR3 DNA reads TGTGCCAGCAGTGTTGGATTGGCAGTTGGAAACACCATATATTTT. It encodes CASSVGLAVGNTIYF. V is TRBV25-1 and J is TRBJ1-3; D is uncertain. V lost 4 bases and J 3 bases, leaving 13 bases between the germline ends. There are 15 residues in the CDR3. Germline V gene lookup returns CDR1 MGHDK and CDR2 SYGVNS.

The CDR3 here is CASRAESGLPSYNEQFF. CDR3 DNA sequence: TGTGCCAGCAGAGCAGAGAGCGGGTTACCCTCCTACAATGAGCAGTTCTTC. V usage is TRBV27 and J usage is TRBJ2-1; a possible D gene is TRBD2 (6 bases). Trimming took 6 bases from V and 0 from J, leaving 18 bases between them. The CDR3 loop spans 17 amino acids. Looked up from germline, CDR1 is MNHEY and CDR2 is SMNVEV (reference sequence).